The T cell receptor beta chain described here comes from a study of T-cell reconstitution after alpha-beta-depleted transplantation in children. This CDR3 has 13 residues. Trimming pared 1 base from V and 7 bases from J, leaving 11 bases between. At least ten counts were recorded for this clonotype. A library of TCRbeta sequences, prepared with unique molecular identifiers, was generated. Each CDR3 protein is one row after TCRdb ran MiXCR on the PCR reads. The table lists about 140,000 distinct CDR3 sequences, 7.5% to 9% of them singletons, with 15% to 20% in the top ten. Here the sequenced sample was PBMCs, mostly from graft donor cells, taken 180 days after TCRalphabeta/CD19-depleted stem cell transplant. The receptor's source is a female patient aged 2-15 years who had a stem cell transplant for congenital amegakaryocytic thrombocytopenia, so the T cells may come from the graft donor. The chain uses TRBV12-3 or TRBV12-4 and TRBJ2-7; D is unclear. The CDR3 sequence is CASSLGANREQYF. Written as DNA, the CDR3 is TGTGCCAGCAGTTTAGGCGCAAACCGGGAGCAGTACTTC.